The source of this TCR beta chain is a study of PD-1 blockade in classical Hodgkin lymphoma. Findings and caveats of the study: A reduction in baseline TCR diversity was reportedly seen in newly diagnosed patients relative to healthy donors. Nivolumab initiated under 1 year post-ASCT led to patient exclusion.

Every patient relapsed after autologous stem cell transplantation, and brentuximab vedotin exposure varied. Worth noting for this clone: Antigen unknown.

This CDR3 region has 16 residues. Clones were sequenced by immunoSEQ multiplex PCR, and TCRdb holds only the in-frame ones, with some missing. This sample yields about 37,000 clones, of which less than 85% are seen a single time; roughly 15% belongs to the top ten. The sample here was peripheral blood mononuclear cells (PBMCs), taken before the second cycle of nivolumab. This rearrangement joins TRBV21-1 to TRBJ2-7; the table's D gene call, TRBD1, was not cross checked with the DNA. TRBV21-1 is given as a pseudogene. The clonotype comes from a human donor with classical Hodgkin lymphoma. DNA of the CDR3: TGTGCCAGCAGCAGGACCGGGACAGTTACCTCCTACGAGCAGTACTTC. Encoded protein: CASSRTGTVTSYEQYF.